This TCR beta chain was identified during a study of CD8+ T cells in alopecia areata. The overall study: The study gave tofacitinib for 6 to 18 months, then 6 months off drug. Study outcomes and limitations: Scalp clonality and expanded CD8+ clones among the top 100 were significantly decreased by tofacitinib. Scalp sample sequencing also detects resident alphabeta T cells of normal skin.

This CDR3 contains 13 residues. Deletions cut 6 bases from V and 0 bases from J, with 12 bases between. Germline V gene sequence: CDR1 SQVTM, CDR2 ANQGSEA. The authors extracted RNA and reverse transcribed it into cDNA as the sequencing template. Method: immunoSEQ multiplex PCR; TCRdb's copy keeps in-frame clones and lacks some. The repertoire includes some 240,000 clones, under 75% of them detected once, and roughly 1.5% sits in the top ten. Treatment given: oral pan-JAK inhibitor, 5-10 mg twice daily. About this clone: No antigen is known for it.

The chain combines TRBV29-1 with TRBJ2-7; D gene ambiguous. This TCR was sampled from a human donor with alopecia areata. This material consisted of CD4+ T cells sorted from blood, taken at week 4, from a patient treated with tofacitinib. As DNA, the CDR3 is TGCAGCGTACTCACTTTGAGCTCCTACGAGCAGTACTTC. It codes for CSVLTLSSYEQYF.